Detailed here is one T cell receptor (beta chain). The data were taken from a study of blood T cell repertoires in COVID-19. Study overall: From T cells, B-cell-depleted T cells, or PBMCs came the material, which was cDNA or gDNA.

Per the authors' pipeline: Reference gene primer amplification gave nucleated cell count estimates. Profiled with immunoSEQ multiplex PCR; TCRdb holds only in-frame clones, not every one. V and J calls and clone size follow that table, whereas D and trimming were derived from the DNA. Among some 24,000 clones listed, roughly nine tenths were seen once. This CDR3 region has 14 residues. Germline CDR1 is SEHNR and CDR2 is FQNEAQ (reference sequence). Trimming shortened V by 2 bases and J by 0 bases, and 5 bases separated the two germline ends. The chain is built from TRBV7-9 and TRBJ2-1; D is ambiguous. The clonotype was recovered from a man in his fifties with active COVID-19. Sequencing was done on a sample of peripheral blood. CDR3 nucleotide sequence: TGTGCCAGCAGCTTAATAAACTCCTACAATGAGCAGTTCTTC. Amino acid sequence: CASSLINSYNEQFF. The complete variable domain, with remaining parts taken from reference TRBV7-9 and TRBJ2-1, reads DTGVSQNPRHKITKRGQNVTFRCDPISEHNRLYWYRQTLGQGPEFLTYFQNEAQLEKSRLLSDRFSAERPKGSFSTLEIQRTEQGDSAMYLCASSLINSYNEQFFGPGTRLTVL.